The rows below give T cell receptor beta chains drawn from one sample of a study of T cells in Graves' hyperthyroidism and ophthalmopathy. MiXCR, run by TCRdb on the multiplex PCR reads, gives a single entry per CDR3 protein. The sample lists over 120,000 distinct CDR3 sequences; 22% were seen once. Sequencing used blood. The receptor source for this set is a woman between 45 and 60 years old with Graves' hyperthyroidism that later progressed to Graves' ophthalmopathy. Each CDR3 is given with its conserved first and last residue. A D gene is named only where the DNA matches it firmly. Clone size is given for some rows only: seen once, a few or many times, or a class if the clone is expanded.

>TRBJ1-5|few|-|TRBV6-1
CASSPLASSSNQPQHF
TGTGCCAGCAGCCCACTCGCGAGCTCTAGCAATCAGCCCCAGCATTTT
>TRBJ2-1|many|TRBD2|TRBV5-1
CASSLTSGIDNEQFF
TGCGCCAGCAGCCTAACTAGCGGGATAGACAATGAGCAGTTCTTC
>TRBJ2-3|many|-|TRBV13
CASSLADLHPDTQYF
TGTGCCAGCAGCTTAGCAGATCTCCATCCAGATACGCAGTATTTT
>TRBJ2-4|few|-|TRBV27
CASSLVGAKNIQYF
TGTGCCAGCAGTCTAGTGGGGGCCAAAAACATTCAGTACTTC
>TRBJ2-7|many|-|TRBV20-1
CSASFSGDEQYF
TGCAGTGCTAGTTTCAGCGGCGACGAGCAGTACTTC
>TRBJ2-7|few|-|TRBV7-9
CASSRDSGEQYF
TGTGCCAGCAGCCGGGACAGCGGGGAGCAGTACTTC
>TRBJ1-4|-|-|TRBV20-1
CSGKGTGTNEKLFF
TGCAGTGGGAAGGGGACTGGGACTAATGAAAAACTGTTTTTT
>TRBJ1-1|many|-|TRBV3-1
CASSSAGNTEAFF
TGTGCCAGCAGTTCGGCCGGCAACACTGAAGCTTTCTTT
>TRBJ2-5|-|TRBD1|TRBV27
CASSLYRGETQYF
TGTGCCAGCAGTTTGTACAGGGGAGAGACCCAGTACTTC
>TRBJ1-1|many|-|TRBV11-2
CASSLDSYRDTEAFF
TGTGCCAGCAGCTTAGATTCCTACAGGGACACTGAAGCTTTCTTT
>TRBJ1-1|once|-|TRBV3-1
CASSKRTDNTEAFF
TGTGCCAGCAGCAAACGGACAGATAACACTGAAGCTTTCTTT
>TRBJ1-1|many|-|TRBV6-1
CASRERLMNTEAFF
TGTGCCAGCAGGGAGCGACTGATGAACACTGAAGCTTTCTTT
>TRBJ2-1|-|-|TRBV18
CASSPPTGMSSYNEQFF
TGTGCCAGCTCACCACCGACAGGTATGTCGTCCTACAATGAGCAGTTCTTC
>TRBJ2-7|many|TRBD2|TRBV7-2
CASSDSGAPSYEQYF
TGTGCCAGCAGCGATAGCGGGGCGCCCTCCTACGAGCAGTACTTC
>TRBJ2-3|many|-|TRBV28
CASSLPSGLTDTQYF
TGTGCCAGCAGTTTACCAAGCGGGCTAACAGATACGCAGTATTTT
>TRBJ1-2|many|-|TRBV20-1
CSARDETAGNGYTF
TGCAGTGCTAGAGATGAAACAGCAGGTAATGGCTACACCTTC
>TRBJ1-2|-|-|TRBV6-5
CASSYRHPNYGYTF
TGTGCCAGCAGTTACAGGCACCCTAACTATGGCTACACCTTC
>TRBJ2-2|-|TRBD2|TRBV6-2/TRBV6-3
CASSPTGRVPNTGELFF
TGTGCCAGCAGTCCCACGGGGAGGGTTCCGAACACCGGGGAGCTGTTTTTT
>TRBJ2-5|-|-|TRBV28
CASSESGYQETQYF
TGTGCCAGCAGTGAATCAGGATACCAAGAGACCCAGTACTTC
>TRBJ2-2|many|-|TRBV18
CASSPTPTGELFF
TGTGCCAGCTCACCAACGCCCACCGGGGAGCTGTTTTTT
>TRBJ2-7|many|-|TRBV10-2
CASIPRRGATEQYF
TGCGCCAGCATACCACGTCGAGGAGCGACCGAGCAGTACTTC
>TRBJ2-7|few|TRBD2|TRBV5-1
CASGARGASGRYEQYF
TGCGCCAGCGGAGCCCGGGGGGCTAGCGGGAGGTACGAGCAGTACTTC
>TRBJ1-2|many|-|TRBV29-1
CSVDAYGYTF
TGCAGCGTTGATGCCTATGGCTACACCTTC
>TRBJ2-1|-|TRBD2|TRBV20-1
CSAPAGGHHNEQFF
TGCAGTGCGCCAGCGGGAGGGCACCACAATGAGCAGTTCTTC
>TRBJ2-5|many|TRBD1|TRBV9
CASSPAGDRGRETQYF
TGTGCCAGCAGCCCAGCAGGGGACAGGGGTAGGGAGACCCAGTACTTC
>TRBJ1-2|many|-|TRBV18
CASSPERRPINYGYTF
TGTGCCAGCTCACCCGAACGACGGCCCATTAACTATGGCTACACCTTC
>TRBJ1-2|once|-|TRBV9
CASSDDGVGYTF
TGTGCCAGCAGCGACGACGGGGTTGGCTACACCTTC
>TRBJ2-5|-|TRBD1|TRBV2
CASSEGQGATKQETQYF
TGTGCCAGCAGTGAAGGGCAGGGGGCTACGAAACAAGAGACCCAGTACTTC
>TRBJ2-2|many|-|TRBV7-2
CASSLGTNTGELFF
TGTGCCAGCAGCTTAGGGACGAACACCGGGGAGCTGTTTTTT
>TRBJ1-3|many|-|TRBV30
CAWNSLGFGNTIYF
TGTGCCTGGAATTCTTTGGGGTTTGGAAACACCATATATTTT
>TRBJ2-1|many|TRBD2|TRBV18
CASSPLPGTSGRAQNNEQFF
TGTGCCAGCTCACCATTACCCGGGACTAGCGGGAGGGCGCAAAACAATGAGCAGTTCTTC
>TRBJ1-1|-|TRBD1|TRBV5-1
CASSYRGTNTEAFF
TGCGCCAGCAGTTACAGGGGGACGAACACTGAAGCTTTCTTT
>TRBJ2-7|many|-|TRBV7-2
CASSFGGSSYEQYF
TGTGCCAGCAGCTTCGGCGGAAGCTCCTACGAGCAGTACTTC
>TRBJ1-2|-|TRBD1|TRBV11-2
CASSLDLFYGTEMNYGYTF
TGTGCCAGCAGCTTAGATCTCTTTTACGGGACAGAGATGAACTATGGCTACACCTTC
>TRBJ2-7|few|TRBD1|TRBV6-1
CASSSAGQGRASYEQYF
TGTGCCAGCAGCTCAGCGGGACAGGGGCGCGCATCCTACGAGCAGTACTTC
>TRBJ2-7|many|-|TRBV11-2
CASSLERGTAYEQYF
TGTGCCAGCAGCTTAGAAAGGGGGACGGCCTACGAGCAGTACTTC
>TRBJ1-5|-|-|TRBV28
CASSLSQFRGGNQPQHF
TGTGCCAGCAGTTTATCTCAGTTCCGGGGGGGGAATCAGCCCCAGCATTTT
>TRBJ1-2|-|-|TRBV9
CASSVEDTLGYGYTF
TGTGCCAGCAGCGTAGAGGACACTCTCGGGTATGGCTACACCTTC
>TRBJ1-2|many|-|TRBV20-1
CSAYLYGYTF
TGCAGTGCTTATCTTTATGGCTACACCTTC
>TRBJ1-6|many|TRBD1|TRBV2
CASSSDRGVHNSPLHF
TGTGCCAGCAGTTCGGACAGGGGGGTTCATAATTCACCCCTCCACTTT
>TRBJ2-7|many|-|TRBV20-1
CSAGGLASTYEQYF
TGCAGTGCCGGGGGCCTAGCGTCTACCTACGAGCAGTACTTC
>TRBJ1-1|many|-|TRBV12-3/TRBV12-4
CASGPGAGNTEAFF
TGTGCCAGCGGCCCCGGGGCAGGGAACACTGAAGCTTTCTTT
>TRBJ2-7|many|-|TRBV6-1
CASRGAAAYEQYF
TGTGCCAGCAGAGGAGCGGCGGCCTACGAGCAGTACTTC
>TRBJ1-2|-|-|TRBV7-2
CASQSRVTHGYTF
TGTGCCAGCCAGTCCAGGGTAACGCATGGCTACACCTTC
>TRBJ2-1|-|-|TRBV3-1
CASSQEGSGSSYNEQFF
TGTGCCAGCAGCCAAGAAGGGAGCGGAAGCTCCTACAATGAGCAGTTCTTC
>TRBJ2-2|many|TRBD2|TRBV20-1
CSASPTGTRSGELFF
TGCAGTGCTAGCCCCACCGGGACTAGGTCCGGGGAGCTGTTTTTT
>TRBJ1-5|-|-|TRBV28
CASSLFARGVNQPRHF
TGTGCCAGCAGTTTATTTGCCCGAGGAGTAAATCAGCCCCGGCATTTT